This TCR beta chain was recorded in a study of blood T cells in healthy people across ages. Study results and caveats: In older individuals, TCR beta diversity per million T cells was lower, falling roughly linearly with age. CMV status of donors was unknown, possibly confounding expanded clonotype changes.

This clonotype was found many times. The antigen remains undetermined. The CDR3 loop spans 13 amino acids. The germline gives CDR1 SNHLY, CDR2 FYNNEI. Trimming removed 8 bases from V and 1 base from J, with 9 bases in between. Primers used in a second PCR of about 7 to 11 cycles were a sample-barcoded 5' primer and a J-beta primer mix. The authors tagged each cDNA molecule using a template-switch adaptor with 12 random nucleotides. Sequencing recovered at least 3 million CDR3-containing paired-end reads from each sample. One entry per CDR3 protein, called by TCRdb with MiXCR from the 5' RACE reads. The sample contains about 810,000 distinct CDR3 sequences, under 40% of which appear only once.

The TCR comes from a man between 18 and 29 years old in good health. The chain couples TRBV2 to TRBJ1-5; D call uncertain. The specimen was blood. CDR3 sequence: CASSGDSNQPQHF. The CDR3 bases are TGTGCCAGCTCCGGAGACAGCAATCAGCCCCAGCATTTT.